Following are 21 T cell receptor beta chains from one sample sequenced in a study of blood T cell repertoires in COVID-19. Libraries were prepared by immunoSEQ multiplex PCR; TCRdb keeps only in-frame clonotypes and omits some of them. The data contain 140,000 or so clones, over 65% of them singletons. Sequenced input: peripheral blood. The receptors originated from a middle-aged man with acute or convalescent COVID-19.

The chain is built from TRBV28 and TRBJ1-2; D ambiguous. CDR1 and CDR2 (germline): MDHEN, SYDVKM. The ends were cut back, 6 bases at V and 10 bases at J, with 21 bases in the middle. The CDR3 totals 14 residues. This chain's CDR3 is CASSPQSGPPNYTF. The CDR3 DNA reads TGTGCCAGCAGCCCACAGAGCGGACCGCCAAACTACACCTTC.

In this sample, this clone turned up a few times. The chain links TRBV5-4 to TRBJ1-4, with unresolved D. The CDR3 sequence is 13 residues long. Germline assignment: CDR1 SGHNT and CDR2 YYREEE (reference sequence). The V end lost 4 bases, the J end lost 4 bases, and 8 bases lay between the germline ends. This CDR3 is CASSATGNEKLFF. The CDR3 nucleotides are TGTGCCAGCAGCGCGACTGGTAATGAAAAACTGTTTTTT.

The chain recombines TRBV14 with TRBJ2-1; D is ambiguous. The CDR3 loop spans 15 amino acids. With 1 base removed from V and 1 base from J, the gap between germline ends came to 8 bases. CDR1 and CDR2 (germline): SGHDN, FVKESK. Here the CDR3 reads CASSQVRGSYNEQFF. The CDR3 bases are TGTGCCAGCAGCCAAGTAAGAGGATCCTACAATGAGCAGTTCTTC.

The chain is built from TRBV9 and TRBJ2-7; 7 bases are shared with TRBD1. The trim removed 4 bases at V and 1 base at J, leaving 2 bases unmatched. The CDR3 covers 13 residues. Germline V gives CDR1 SGDLS, CDR2 YYNGEE. The CDR3 nucleotides are TGTGCCAGCAGCCCGGGACAGTCCTACGAGCAGTACTTC. This encodes CASSPGQSYEQYF.

The count of this clone is one. This chain links TRBV20-1 with TRBJ1-6; a possible D gene is TRBD1 (6 bases). CDR3 length equals 16 residues. The germline V and J ends were trimmed by 3 bases and 10 bases, with 22 bases remaining between them. Germline V gene lookup returns CDR1 DFQATT and CDR2 SNEGSKA (reference sequence). CDR3 sequence reads: CSASSPGHPTDSPLHF. The CDR3 DNA sequence: TGCAGTGCTAGTAGCCCGGGACACCCGACGGACTCACCCCTCCACTTT.

V and J are TRBV10-1 and TRBJ2-3; D uncertain. Germline V gene lookup returns CDR1 WNHNN and CDR2 SYGVQD (reference sequence). Trimming shortened V by 2 bases and J by 3 bases, and 15 bases separated the two germline ends. This CDR3 has 16 amino acids. The CDR3 protein is CASSEGSRFGTDTQYF. CDR3 in DNA: TGCGCCAGCAGTGAGGGGTCGAGGTTCGGGACAGATACGCAGTATTTT.

This chain joins TRBV3-1 (or the pseudogene TRBV3-2) and TRBJ2-5, with D hard to call. This CDR3 comprises 16 residues. Trimming removed 0 bases from V and 1 base from J, with 12 bases in between. CDR1 is LGHDT, CDR2 YNNKEL, per germline (reference sequence). The CDR3 is CASSQDFRAPQETQYF. The CDR3 coding sequence is TGTGCCAGCAGCCAAGATTTCAGAGCGCCCCAAGAGACCCAGTACTTC.

The V gene is TRBV5-1, the J gene TRBJ2-3, with 7 bases matching TRBD1. Germline V gene lookup returns CDR1 SGHRS and CDR2 YFSETQ. CDR3 length: 14 residues. With V trimmed by 7 bases and J by 2 bases, 7 bases remained unmatched. DNA of the CDR3: TGCGCCAGCCGGATGACAGGGCTCACAGATACGCAGTATTTT. Translated, it gives CASRMTGLTDTQYF.

The chain carries TRBV7-2 and TRBJ2-3, with 11 bases identical to TRBD2. V lost 1 base and J lost 3; bases outside the gene matches: 0. Germline assignment: CDR1 SGHTA and CDR2 FQGNSA. CDR3 length: 15 amino acids. CDR3 DNA sequence: TGTGCCAGCAGCTTAGGACTAGCGGGGACAGATACGCAGTATTTT. Its protein product is CASSLGLAGTDTQYF.

The chain links TRBV5-1 to TRBJ2-7; tentative D call: TRBD2 (6 bases). The germline V gene has CDR1 SGHRS and CDR2 YFSETQ. This CDR3 spans 15 amino acids. With 4 bases removed from V and 7 bases from J, the gap between germline ends came to 21 bases. In nucleotides, the CDR3 is TGCGCCAGCAGCCCCCCATATGGTAGCGGAGGAGAGCAGTACTTC. Amino acid sequence: CASSPPYGSGGEQYF.

The chain has TRBV5-4 and TRBJ2-1; 13 nucleotides line up with TRBD2. The CDR3 is 15 amino acids. Germline CDR1 SGHNT, CDR2 YYREEE (reference sequence). With 4 bases clipped from V and 5 bases from J, the junction kept 3 bases outside the gene matches. CDR3 nucleotide sequence: TGTGCCAGCAGCACAGGACTAGCGGGGGACAATGAGCAGTTCTTC. Protein: CASSTGLAGDNEQFF.

The V and J genes are TRBV3-1 (or the pseudogene TRBV3-2) and TRBJ2-6; TRBD2 agrees at 9 bases. Losses at the gene ends were 4 bases for V and 4 bases for J; bases not matched to a gene: 8. The CDR3 runs 17 residues. Germline lookup yields CDR1 LGHDT and CDR2 YNNKEL (reference sequence). This CDR3 is CASSPNQRGAGANVLTF. The CDR3 DNA follows: TGTGCCAGCAGCCCGAACCAGCGGGGGGCCGGGGCCAACGTCCTGACTTTC.

This clone has more than one count but fewer than ten. V gene TRBV11-2 combines with J gene TRBJ1-1; D remains ambiguous. The CDR3 extends over 14 amino acids. CDR1 is SGHAT, CDR2 FQNNGV, per germline. V dropped 1 base and J dropped 0 bases, with 6 bases sitting between them. The CDR3 sequence is CASSLATVNTEAFF. CDR3 coding DNA: TGTGCCAGCAGCTTAGCAACGGTGAACACTGAAGCTTTCTTT.

The chain recombines TRBV20-1 with TRBJ2-3, with a tentative D call TRBD2 (7 bases). CDR3 size: 14 residues. Trimming shortened V by 3 bases and J by 3 bases, and 13 bases separated the two germline ends. From germline, CDR1 is DFQATT and CDR2 SNEGSKA (reference sequence). The CDR3 region has the DNA TGCAGTGCTAGTAGGGGGGGCCCTACAGATACGCAGTATTTT. It yields the protein CSASRGGPTDTQYF.

This sequence joins TRBV9 and TRBJ2-1, with 10 nucleotides matching TRBD2. V was clipped by 4 bases and J by 7 bases; unmatched bases: 11. This CDR3 is 16 amino acids long. The germline CDR1 and CDR2 sequences are SGDLS and YYNGEE. The CDR3: CASSPRSSGGSNEQFF. The CDR3 DNA follows: TGTGCCAGCAGCCCTCGGAGTAGCGGGGGGAGTAATGAGCAGTTCTTC.

The DNA of the CDR3 is TGTGCTAGTGGTTTGGGACAGGGTATGAACTATGGCTACACCTTC. Amino acid sequence: CASGLGQGMNYGYTF. The chain couples TRBV12-5 to TRBJ1-2, with 7 bases fitting TRBD1. Trimming at V came to 1 base and at J to 2 bases, leaving 4 bases not matched to a gene. Germline V gene lookup returns CDR1 LGHNT and CDR2 FRNRAP. CDR3 length equals 15 residues.

The rearrangement links TRBV4-1 to TRBJ2-2; the match to TRBD2 covers 13 bases. This CDR3 region has 17 residues. CDR1 and CDR2 from the germline V gene are MGHRA and YSYEKL. V trimming: 4 bases; J trimming: 1 base; junction bases outside the gene matches: 3. CDR3 DNA: TGCGCCAGCAGCCGGACTAGCGGGGGACTGAACACCGGGGAGCTGTTTTTT. Translating gives CASSRTSGGLNTGELFF.

The chain joins TRBV28 to TRBJ1-3; D gene unclear. This CDR3 region has 16 residues. Trimming shortened V by 4 bases and J by 0 bases, and 13 bases separated the two germline ends. Germline values: CDR1 MDHEN, CDR2 SYDVKM. The DNA for the CDR3 is TGTGCCAGCAGTTCGGCAGGCGTTTTCTCTGGAAACACCATATATTTT. Translated, it gives CASSSAGVFSGNTIYF.

The J gene is TRBJ2-3, the V gene TRBV10-3; 8 bases are a match to TRBD2. The CDR3 runs to 15 residues. Germline V gene sequence: CDR1 ENHRY, CDR2 SYGVKD. V shed 3 bases and J 5 bases; nucleotides not matched to a gene: 7. The CDR3 loop reads CAISDPPGGLDTQYF. Here the CDR3 DNA reads TGTGCCATCAGTGACCCCCCGGGGGGGTTAGATACGCAGTATTTT.

The V gene is TRBV6-5, the J gene TRBJ2-5; 7 bases map to TRBD1. The CDR3 is made up of 13 amino acids. J gave up 6 bases and V 6 bases, and 7 bases lay outside the gene matches. Per germline, CDR1 MNHEY and CDR2 SVGAGI. The CDR3 loop is CASSRQGAKTQYF. The CDR3 coding sequence is TGTGCCAGCAGCCGACAGGGTGCGAAGACCCAGTACTTC.

The V gene is TRBV4-1, the J gene TRBJ2-7, with 10 bases that match TRBD1. The CDR3 extends over 17 amino acids. Losses at the gene ends were 0 bases for V and 2 bases for J; bases not matched to a gene: 7. CDR1 and CDR2 from the germline V gene are MGHRA and YSYEKL. The CDR3 sequence: CASSQDRRQGATYEQYV. The CDR3 nucleotides are TGCGCCAGCAGCCAAGATAGGAGACAGGGGGCCACCTACGAGCAGTACGTC.